This TCR beta chain appears in the sequencing data of a study of regulatory T cells in long-lasting Graves disease (dated by TCRdb to the early 2020s). At the level of the whole study: Persistent Graves' disease meant more than 5 years of antithyroid drug treatment with TSH receptor autoantibodies that stayed positive. The study was registered as a clinical trial and conducted in China. TCR sequencing covered some 13 persistent and approximately 20 newly diagnosed Graves' disease patients, around 35 samples in total. This study used TCR sequencing and RNA sequencing of peripheral blood to compare persistent Graves' disease patients against newly diagnosed Graves' disease patients. On average, persistent Graves' disease patients in the clinical cohort had been on antithyroid drugs for approximately ten years. Points the paper makes about the study in general: Lower TCR Shannon entropy and fewer highly expanded clones were observed in persistent Graves' disease patients than in newly diagnosed patients, which suggested clonal expansion. Only peripheral blood was studied, because thyroid tissue, the primary lesion, was inaccessible. Sequencing and analysis were limited to the TCR beta chain. More public clonotypes were shared among persistent patients (roughly 2,900) than among newly diagnosed patients (roughly 960). As a limitation, the authors acknowledged that the small sample size may reduce accuracy.

A word on this clonotype: What antigen it recognizes has not been identified. Possible read error: a much larger clone is one base away.

This sample's time point label indicates: persistent/refractory GD, antithyroid drugs over 5 years with positive TRAb. For both TCR sequencing and RNA sequencing, RNA was extracted from PBMCs in TRIzol. The diagnosis of Graves' disease followed American Thyroid Association guidelines. The patients came from an endocrinology department in Xi'an, China. Each patient gave approximately 10 milliliters of peripheral blood, collected in an EDTA anticoagulant tube. PBMCs were isolated by Ficoll Paque Plus density gradient separation without further T cell sorting. RNA quality was checked with an Agilent 2100 Bioanalyzer and agarose gel, and concentration with a NanoDrop 2000. To prepare the library, multiplex PCR was applied. The listed sequencing device is Illumina HiSeq 4000. To build TCR beta libraries, CDR3 regions were amplified by Arm-PCR using iRepertoire HTBI primers. Before sequencing, the PCR products underwent gel purification. In the original analysis: Across samples, around 62 TRBV and roughly 15 TRBJ segments were identified and used for gene usage analysis of CDR3 amino acid clonotypes. COPE and FqMerger were used to merge the filtered high-quality paired reads into contigs. BLAST was used to align contigs to IMGT TRBV, TRBD and TRBJ reference genes, with CDR3 defined following IMGT. Any clonotype with a frequency above 0.1% was counted as a highly expanded clone. Shannon entropy was used to measure repertoire diversity, and the Gini coefficient was used to measure V-J evenness. A clonotype was considered public if more than one individual shared it. TCRdb took the public reads, trimmed them with fastp at Q25, ran MiXCR for clone calling and kept in-frame beta chains. Rows with a matching CDR3 protein are joined into one entry that keeps the most common DNA and genes. TCRdb's processing, not the authors', yielded these V and J calls. The sample contains 300,000 to 350,000 distinct CDR3 sequences, roughly a fifth of them found a single time. The top ten constitute approximately 31% of the sample.

The source is a female donor with Graves disease. Sequencing used peripheral blood mononuclear cells (PBMCs), obtained when the disease was refractory, from a patient treated with antithyroid drugs.

The CDR3 region has the sequence CASSDREGYEQDF. The nucleotides read TGCGCCAGCAGTGACCGCGAGGGGTACGAGCAGGACTTC. Here the chain combines TRBV10-1 and TRBJ2-7; the D call is possibly TRBD1 or TRBD2, each sharing 5 bases. The germline V gene (reference sequence) sets CDR1 to WNHNN and CDR2 to SYGVQD. From cysteine to phenylalanine, the CDR3 is 13 amino acids long. The DNA shown is the 39-base CDR3, in frame from base 1.